Listed below are T cell receptor beta chains from one sample, sequenced in a study of CD8 T cells in ankylosing spondylitis. TCRdb redid the calling of the 5' RACE reads with MiXCR, one entry per CDR3 protein. Of about 440,000 distinct CDR3 sequences in the sample, about a sixth were seen once. Sequences were obtained from blood, either unsorted or a sorted T cell fraction (not recorded which). These receptors were taken from a male donor with ankylosing spondylitis. The CDR3 runs from the conserved cysteine through the conserved F or W. The order of the fields is V gene, clone size, D gene, J gene, CDR3 DNA, CDR3 protein. A D gene is named only where the DNA matches it firmly. A row's size may be missing; if present it is once, few, many or a size class.

V gene: TRBV7-2
clone size: NA
D gene: NA
J gene: TRBJ2-7
CDR3 DNA: TGTGCCAGCAGCTTAGGTGGCGGGGCCGCGCGATCCTACGAGCAGTACTTC
CDR3 protein: CASSLGGGAARSYEQYF

V gene: TRBV5-4
clone size: NA
D gene: NA
J gene: TRBJ2-5
CDR3 DNA: TGTGCCAGCAGCCGACCAGGCTCCCCGGGGGAGACCCAGTACTTC
CDR3 protein: CASSRPGSPGETQYF

V gene: TRBV5-1
clone size: many
D gene: TRBD2
J gene: TRBJ2-2
CDR3 DNA: TGCGCCAGCAGCCCCGGGACTAGCGGACTGACCGGGGAGCTGTTTTTT
CDR3 protein: CASSPGTSGLTGELFF

V gene: TRBV12-3/TRBV12-4
clone size: NA
D gene: NA
J gene: TRBJ1-6
CDR3 DNA: TGTGCCAGCAGTTCCACCGAAAGAATCACCTCGCCCCTCCACTTT
CDR3 protein: CASSSTERITSPLHF

V gene: TRBV7-3
clone size: few
D gene: TRBD1
J gene: TRBJ1-1
CDR3 DNA: TGTGCCAGCAGCTTGACAGGGCAGGTCACTGAAGCTTTCTTT
CDR3 protein: CASSLTGQVTEAFF

V gene: TRBV5-1
clone size: NA
D gene: NA
J gene: TRBJ1-2
CDR3 DNA: TGCGCCAGCAGCTTGGAGCAGGTGAACTATGGCTACACCTTC
CDR3 protein: CASSLEQVNYGYTF

V gene: TRBV20-1
clone size: NA
D gene: TRBD1
J gene: TRBJ2-3
CDR3 DNA: TGCAGTGCCAGGACAGGGGGCTTCGTAGATACGCAGTATTTT
CDR3 protein: CSARTGGFVDTQYF

V gene: TRBV29-1
clone size: few
D gene: NA
J gene: TRBJ1-1
CDR3 DNA: TGCAGCGTTGGTCAGGGGAGGGCTGAAGCTTTCTTT
CDR3 protein: CSVGQGRAEAFF

V gene: TRBV2
clone size: NA
D gene: NA
J gene: TRBJ2-3
CDR3 DNA: TGTGCCAGCAGTGATTGGGGGGCCGTCACAGATACGCAGTATTTT
CDR3 protein: CASSDWGAVTDTQYF

V gene: TRBV4-1
clone size: NA
D gene: NA
J gene: TRBJ1-5
CDR3 DNA: TGCGCCAGCAGCCAAGATCCAGGTTATAGCAATCAGCCCCAGCATTTT
CDR3 protein: CASSQDPGYSNQPQHF